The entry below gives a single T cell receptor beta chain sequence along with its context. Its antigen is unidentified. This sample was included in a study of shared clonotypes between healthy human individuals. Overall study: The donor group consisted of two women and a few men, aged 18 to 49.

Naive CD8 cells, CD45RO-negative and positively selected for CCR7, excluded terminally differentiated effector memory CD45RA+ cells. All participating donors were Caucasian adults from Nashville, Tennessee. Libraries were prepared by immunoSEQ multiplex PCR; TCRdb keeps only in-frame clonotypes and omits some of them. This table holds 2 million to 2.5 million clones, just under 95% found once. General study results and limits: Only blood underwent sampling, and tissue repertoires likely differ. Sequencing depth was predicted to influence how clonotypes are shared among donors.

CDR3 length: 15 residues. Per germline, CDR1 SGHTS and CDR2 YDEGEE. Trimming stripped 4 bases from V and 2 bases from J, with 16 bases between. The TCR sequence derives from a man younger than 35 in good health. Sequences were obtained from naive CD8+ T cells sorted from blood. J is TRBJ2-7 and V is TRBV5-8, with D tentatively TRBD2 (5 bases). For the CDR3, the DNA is TGTGCCAGCAGCCCCCTCTCGGGAAACACCTACGAGCAGTACTTC. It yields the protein CASSPLSGNTYEQYF.